Sequencing of this T cell receptor beta chain was carried out in a study of T-cell memory formation after mild COVID-19 (dated by TCRdb to the early 2020s). Regarding the research as a whole: TCR sequence clusters from the two donors were largely donor specific. In two donors, T-cell clones that expanded and contracted after mild COVID-19 were tracked by sequencing TCRalpha and TCRbeta repertoires over time. Two young, previously healthy adult volunteers, one female and one male, were included in the cohort. What the research found in general, with its limitations: Contracting CD4+ clones turned up mainly in the CM and EM memory subsets, whereas EMRA was where CD8+ clones were enriched. Some responding clones were detected in pre-infection memory, which suggested that pre-existing cross-reactive memory T cells had joined the SARS-CoV-2 response. The second-wave clones that peaked on day 37 were not confirmed to be SARS-CoV-2 specific. The study included only two mild cases, and larger cohorts that include severe cases with pre-infection samples were judged to be necessary. Clones that contracted from day 15 to 85 showed balanced CD4/CD8 phenotypes, whereas a second wave of clones that expanded from day 15 to 37 leaned towards CD4+.

Sequencing was performed on an Illumina NovaSeq 6000. TCRalpha and TCRbeta cDNA libraries were built by 5'RACE with constant-segment primers, adding sample barcodes and unique molecular identifiers. RNA was extracted from every sample with Trizol reagent. Amplification of the libraries took two PCR steps, and the second step added a second sample barcode plus Illumina TruSeq adapters. Libraries were sequenced on an Illumina NovaSeq with 2 x 150 bp paired-end reads. In the paper's pipeline: With migec v1.2.7, reads were demultiplexed and then collapsed into UMI-guided consensus sequences. Using mixcr v2.1.11, UMI consensuses were aligned to TRA and TRB V and J templates and then assembled into clonotypes. A clonotype was counted as expanded or contracted only when both edgeR and NoisET called the clonotype significant, with the noise models trained on biological replicates. For edgeR calls, the cutoffs were a false discovery rate-adjusted p below 0.01 and a log2 fold-change threshold of 1. As an exploratory analysis of dynamics, max-normalized trajectories of the 1000 most abundant clonotypes were examined by PCA with hierarchical clustering. Separately sequenced CD4+ and CD8+ repertoires were used to assign a CD4 or CD8 phenotype to each responding clone. TCRdb itself trimmed the public reads at Q25 with fastp, ran MiXCR and retained productive beta chains. A single entry per CDR3 protein holds the most common genes and DNA from its merged rows. It is TCRdb's table, rather than the study itself, that gives the V and J calls and clone size. Across this sample there are 470,000 or so distinct CDR3 sequences, with 15% to 20% seen only once. Clones ranked in the top ten supply 9% to 15% of the sample.

This clonotype turned up a few times. Its antigen is currently not known. Base qualities are not recorded, but no much larger clone differs from it by a single base. Ficoll-Paque density gradient centrifugation was the method used to isolate PBMCs. The CDR3 sequence holds 17 residues, the cysteine and phenylalanine included. The entry retains the CDR3 DNA only, 51 bases that are in frame from base 1. The CDR1 and CDR2 encoded by the germline V gene (reference sequence) are SGHKS and YYEKEE. Trimming takes 0 bases from V and 0 bases from J, and the germline ends sit 16 bases apart. The sample comprised PBMCs or a T cell subset sorted from them (not recorded which). This receptor was taken from an adult woman who had mild COVID-19 (a few samples of this study predate the infection). The sample titles of this study are shuffled in the database, so cell type and time point are left out; the donor was told from shared clones. Recombination joined TRBV5-5 with TRBJ2-7; a confident D gene designation cannot be given. The sequenced DNA: TGTGCCAGCAGCTTGGACCTCCTGGAGATCAGCTCCTACGAGCAGTACTTC. Its translation reads: CASSLDLLEISSYEQYF.